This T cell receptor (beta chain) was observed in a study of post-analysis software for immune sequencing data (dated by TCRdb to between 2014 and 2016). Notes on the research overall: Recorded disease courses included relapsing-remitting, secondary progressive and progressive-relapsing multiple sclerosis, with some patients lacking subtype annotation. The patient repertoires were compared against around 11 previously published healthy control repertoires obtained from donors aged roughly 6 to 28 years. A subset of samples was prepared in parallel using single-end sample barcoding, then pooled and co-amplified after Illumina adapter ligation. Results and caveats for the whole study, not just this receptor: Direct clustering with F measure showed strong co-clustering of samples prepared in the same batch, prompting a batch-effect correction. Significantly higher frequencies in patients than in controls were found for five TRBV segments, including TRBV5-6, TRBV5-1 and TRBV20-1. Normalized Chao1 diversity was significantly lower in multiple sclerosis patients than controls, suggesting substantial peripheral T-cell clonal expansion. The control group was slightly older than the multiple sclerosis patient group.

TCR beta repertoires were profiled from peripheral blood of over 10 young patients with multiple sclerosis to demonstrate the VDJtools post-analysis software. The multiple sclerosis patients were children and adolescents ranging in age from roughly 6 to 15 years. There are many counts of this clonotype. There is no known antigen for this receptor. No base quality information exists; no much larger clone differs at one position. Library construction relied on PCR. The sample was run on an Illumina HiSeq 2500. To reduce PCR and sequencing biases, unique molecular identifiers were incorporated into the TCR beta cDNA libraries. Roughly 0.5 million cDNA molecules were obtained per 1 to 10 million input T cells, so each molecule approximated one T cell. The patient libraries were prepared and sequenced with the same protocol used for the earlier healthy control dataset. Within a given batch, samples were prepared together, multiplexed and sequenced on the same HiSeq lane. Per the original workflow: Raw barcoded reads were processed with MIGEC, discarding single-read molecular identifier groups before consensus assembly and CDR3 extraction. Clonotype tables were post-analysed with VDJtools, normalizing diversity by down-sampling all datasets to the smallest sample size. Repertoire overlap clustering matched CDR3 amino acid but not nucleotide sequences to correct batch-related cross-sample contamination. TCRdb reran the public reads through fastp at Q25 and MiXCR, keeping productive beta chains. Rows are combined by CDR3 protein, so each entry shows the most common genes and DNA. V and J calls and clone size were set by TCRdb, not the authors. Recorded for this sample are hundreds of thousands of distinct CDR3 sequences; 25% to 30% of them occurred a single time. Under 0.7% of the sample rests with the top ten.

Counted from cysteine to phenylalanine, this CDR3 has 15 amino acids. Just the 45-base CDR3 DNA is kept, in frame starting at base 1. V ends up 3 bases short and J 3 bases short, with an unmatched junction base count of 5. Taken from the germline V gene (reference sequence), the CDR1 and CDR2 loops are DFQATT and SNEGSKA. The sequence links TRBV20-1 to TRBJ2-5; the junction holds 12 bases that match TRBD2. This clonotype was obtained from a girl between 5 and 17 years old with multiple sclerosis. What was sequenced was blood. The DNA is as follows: TGCAGTGCTAGCGCCCGACTAGCGGGGGAAGAGACCCAGTACTTC. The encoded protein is CSASARLAGEETQYF.